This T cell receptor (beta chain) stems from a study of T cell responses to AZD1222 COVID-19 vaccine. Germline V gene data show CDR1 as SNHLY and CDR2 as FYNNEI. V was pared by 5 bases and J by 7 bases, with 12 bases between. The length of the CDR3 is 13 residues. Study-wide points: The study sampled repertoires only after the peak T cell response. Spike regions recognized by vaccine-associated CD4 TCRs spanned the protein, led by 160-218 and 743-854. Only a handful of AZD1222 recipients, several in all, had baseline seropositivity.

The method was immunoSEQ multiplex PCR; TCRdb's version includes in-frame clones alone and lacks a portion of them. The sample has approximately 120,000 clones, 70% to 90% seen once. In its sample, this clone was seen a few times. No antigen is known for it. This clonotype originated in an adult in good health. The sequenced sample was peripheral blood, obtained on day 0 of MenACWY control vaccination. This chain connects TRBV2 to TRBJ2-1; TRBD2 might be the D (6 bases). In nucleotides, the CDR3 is TGTGCCAGCAGTCTCGGGACTGAGAATGAGCAGTTCTTC. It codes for CASSLGTENEQFF.